The 16 T cell receptor beta chains given below trace back to one sample, sequenced in a study of blood T cell repertoires in COVID-19. Only in-frame clones appear in the TCRdb table, and some are missing; sequencing was by immunoSEQ multiplex PCR. The table shows tens of thousands of clones, with more than 80% occurring only once. Sequenced input: peripheral blood. All receptors derive from a woman in her 70s with acute or convalescent COVID-19.

The chain links TRBV27 to TRBJ2-5, with 10 bases aligning to TRBD1. The CDR3 is 15 amino acids. Germline values: CDR1 MNHEY, CDR2 SMNVEV (reference sequence). Trimming removed 4 bases from V and 4 bases from J; junction bases left unmatched: 6. The CDR3 sequence: CASSSGTGVGETQYF. The CDR3 nucleotides read TGTGCCAGCAGTTCCGGGACAGGGGTCGGAGAGACCCAGTACTTC.

This rearrangement joins TRBV2 to TRBJ2-2; 7 bases match TRBD1. The junction had 6 bases not matched to a gene; V was cut back by 7 bases and J by 1 base. Germline V CDR1 and CDR2: SNHLY, FYNNEI. This CDR3 has 15 amino acids. CDR3: CASKRQGENTGELFF. The CDR3 DNA is TGTGCCAGCAAAAGACAGGGTGAGAACACCGGGGAGCTGTTTTTT.

The genes are TRBV2 and TRBJ1-1; 7 bases align to TRBD1. Germline trimming cut 6 bases from V and 4 bases from J; bases unmatched to any gene: 2. CDR3 length equals 12 residues. Looked up from germline, CDR1 is SNHLY and CDR2 is FYNNEI. The CDR3 protein is CASRTGSTEAFF. In nucleotides, the CDR3 is TGTGCCAGCAGGACAGGGTCCACTGAAGCTTTCTTT.

The rearrangement joins TRBV3-1 (or the pseudogene TRBV3-2) to TRBJ2-7, with TRBD1 matching 11 bases. This CDR3 contains 15 residues. Germline CDR1 is LGHDT and CDR2 is YNNKEL (reference sequence). V lost 4 bases and J lost 6; bases outside the gene matches: 8. DNA for the CDR3: TGTGCCAGCAGCCCGTGGACAGGGGGCGGGCGCGAGCAGTACTTC. Protein sequence: CASSPWTGGGREQYF.

The chain recombines TRBV4-1 with TRBJ1-3; tentatively, D is TRBD1 (6 bases). Trimming cost V 0 bases and J 2 bases, with 17 bases left between them. The length of the CDR3 is 18 residues. Germline CDR1 is MGHRA and CDR2 is YSYEKL. CDR3 protein: CASSQDERGGVAGNTIYF. The CDR3 DNA is TGCGCCAGCAGCCAAGACGAGAGAGGGGGAGTAGCTGGAAACACCATATATTTT.

The rearrangement links TRBV15 to TRBJ2-7; 9 bases map to TRBD2. Germline V CDR1 and CDR2: LNHNV, YYDKDF (reference sequence). The CDR3 runs 17 residues. V lost 1 base and J lost 0; bases outside the gene matches: 7. As DNA, the CDR3 is TGTGCCACCAGCAGAGGAGTGACTAGCGGTACCTCCTACGAGCAGTACTTC. Translated: CATSRGVTSGTSYEQYF.

The gene calls are TRBV6-1 and TRBJ2-7, with 12 bases fitting TRBD2. The V and J ends lost 4 bases and 4 bases, in that order; junction bases with no gene match: 8. CDR1 MNHNS and CDR2 SASEGT come from the germline V gene. The CDR3 is 16 residues long. The CDR3 nucleotides read TGTGCCAGCAGTGCATCAAGACTAGCGGGAGCTTACGAGCAGTACTTC. Protein product: CASSASRLAGAYEQYF.

The chain carries TRBV7-2 and TRBJ2-1; D perhaps matches TRBD2 (6 bases). V dropped 3 bases and J dropped 7 bases, with 10 bases sitting between them. The CDR3 consists of 13 residues. Germline V lookup: CDR1 SGHTA, CDR2 FQGNSA. The CDR3 is CASSFPGRNEQFF. The DNA of the CDR3 is TGTGCCAGCAGCTTCCCAGGGAGGAATGAGCAGTTCTTC.

This chain's CDR3 is CASSLRRELFF. The CDR3 DNA is TGTGCCAGCAGTTTACGTCGGGAACTGTTTTTT. The chain joins TRBV28 to TRBJ1-4; D call uncertain. Germline V gene lookup returns CDR1 MDHEN and CDR2 SYDVKM. Deletions cut 2 bases from V and 12 bases from J, with 7 bases between. This CDR3 spans 11 amino acids.

This sequence joins TRBV3-1 (or the pseudogene TRBV3-2) and TRBJ2-1, with 7 nucleotides matching TRBD2. CDR3 size: 15 residues. Germline V CDR1 and CDR2: LGHDT, YNNKEL (reference sequence). The J segment lost 5 bases and the V segment lost 3 bases, leaving 7 bases of the junction unmatched. The CDR3 bases are TGTGCCAGCAGCCACCGCCTAGCGGCTCACAATGAGCAGTTCTTC. It specifies CASSHRLAAHNEQFF.

The chain joins TRBV28 to TRBJ2-7; 9 bases line up with TRBD1. Germline-derived CDR1 and CDR2 are MDHEN and SYDVKM. This CDR3 is built from 14 residues. V gave up 6 bases and J gave up 6 bases; unmatched junction bases: 9. CDR3 DNA: TGTGCCAGCAGACGGACCGGGACAGGGCCCGAGCAGTACTTC. Protein sequence: CASRRTGTGPEQYF.

This chain joins TRBV2 and TRBJ2-2, with 10 bases lining up with TRBD2. CDR1 is SNHLY and CDR2 is FYNNEI in the germline V gene. The CDR3 has 16 amino acids. V gave up 2 bases and J gave up 5 bases; unmatched junction bases: 5. CDR3 bases: TGTGCCAGCAGTGAAAAGGGACTAGCGCGAACCGGGGAGCTGTTTTTT. Translating gives CASSEKGLARTGELFF.

Note on this clone: A read error may produce the germline difference seen at one junction end. The rearrangement joins TRBV6-2 or TRBV6-3 to TRBJ1-2; maybe TRBD1 (6 bases). This CDR3 has 16 amino acids. Germline V gene data show CDR1 as MNHEY and CDR2 as SVGEGT. The CDR3 here is CASSHSDRNPRGGYTF. For the CDR3, the DNA is TGTGCCAGCAGTCACTCAGACAGGAATCCTCGGGGAGGCTACACCTTC.

This chain joins TRBV7-9 and TRBJ1-2; no firm D call. Trimming removed 1 base at V and 3 bases at J, with 15 bases between. Germline CDR1 SEHNR, CDR2 FQNEAQ (reference sequence). This CDR3 region has 16 residues. The CDR3 region is CASSLVFARRDYGYTF. The CDR3 DNA reads as TGTGCCAGCAGCTTAGTATTCGCCAGGAGGGACTATGGCTACACCTTC.

The chain employs TRBV19 and TRBJ2-1; D is perhaps TRBD1 (6 bases). V was cut by 7 bases and J by 7 bases, with 17 bases left in between. Germline CDR1 LNHDA, CDR2 SQIVND (reference sequence). The length of the CDR3 is 14 residues. The CDR3 is CASTPHGQLNEQFF. The CDR3 bases are TGTGCCAGTACCCCCCACGGACAGTTGAATGAGCAGTTCTTC. Looking up the rest from reference TRBV19 and TRBJ2-1 gives the full variable domain: DGGITQSPKYLFRKEGQNVTLSCEQNLNHDAMYWYRQDPGQGLRLIYYSQIVNDFQKGDIAEGYSVSREKKESFPLTVTSAQKNPTAFYLCASTPHGQLNEQFFGPGTRLTVL.

The chain has TRBV5-1 and TRBJ2-5, with TRBD2 matching 8 bases. The CDR3 runs to 15 residues. V shed 4 bases and J 2 bases; nucleotides not matched to a gene: 7. Germline V gene data show CDR1 as SGHRS and CDR2 as YFSETQ. The CDR3 DNA follows: TGCGCCAGCAGCACGGCCGGGACTAGTCAAGAGACCCAGTACTTC. This gives the protein CASSTAGTSQETQYF. The whole variable domain, remainder taken from reference TRBV5-1 and TRBJ2-5, is KAGVTQTPRYLIKTRGQQVTLSCSPISGHRSVSWYQQTPGQGLQFLFEYFSETQRNKGNFPGRFSGRQFSNSRSEMNVSTLELGDSALYLCASSTAGTSQETQYFGPGTRLLVL.